This T cell receptor beta chain was documented in a study of cytomegalovirus exposure and HLA in healthy donors. Per the germline V gene, CDR1 is KGHSH and CDR2 is LQKENI. V was pared by 2 bases and J by 2 bases, with 7 bases between. The CDR3 extends over 14 amino acids. The PCR had 60 Vbeta and 13 Jbeta primers. In the authors' workflow: About 10 million shared chains were among some 75 million unique TCR beta chains counted in a later analysis. The table came from immunoSEQ multiplex PCR; TCRdb's copy has only in-frame clones and leaves some out. V and J calls and clone size are given by that table; D and trimming were obtained from the DNA. Counted here are about 200,000 clones, about 90% occurring once; the ten biggest clones make up roughly 1.3%.

The chain combines TRBV18 with TRBJ1-3; D is unresolved. This TCR was recovered from a man aged 30 to 39 in good health and CMV-seronegative. The sample taken for sequencing was PBMCs. Here the CDR3 DNA reads TGTGCCAGCTCACCAGAGAGAGCTGGAAACACCATATATTTT. It is translated as CASSPERAGNTIYF. The full variable domain, its missing parts supplied by reference TRBV18 and TRBJ1-3, is NAGVMQNPRHLVRRRGQEARLRCSPMKGHSHVYWYRQLPEEGLKFMVYLQKENIIDESGMPKERFSAEFPKEGPSILRIQQVVRGDSAAYFCASSPERAGNTIYFGEGSWLTVV.